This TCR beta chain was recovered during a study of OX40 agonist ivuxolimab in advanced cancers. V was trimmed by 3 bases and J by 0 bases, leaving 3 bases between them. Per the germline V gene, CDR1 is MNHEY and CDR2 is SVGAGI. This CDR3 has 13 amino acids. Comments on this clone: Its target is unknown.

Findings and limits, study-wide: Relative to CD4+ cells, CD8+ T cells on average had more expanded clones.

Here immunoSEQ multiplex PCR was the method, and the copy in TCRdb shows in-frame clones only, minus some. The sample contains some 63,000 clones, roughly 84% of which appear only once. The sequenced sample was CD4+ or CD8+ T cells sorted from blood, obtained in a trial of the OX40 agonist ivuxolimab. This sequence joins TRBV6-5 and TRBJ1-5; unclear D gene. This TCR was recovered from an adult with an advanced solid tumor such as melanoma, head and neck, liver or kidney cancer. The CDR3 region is CASSYNSNQPQHF. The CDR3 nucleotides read TGTGCCAGCAGTTATAATAGCAATCAGCCCCAGCATTTT.